This T cell receptor (beta chain) was identified during a study of human T cells and chemical hapten exposure. As for the study in general: Small pooled library volume differences chiefly drove per-sample TCR yield variation.

In the study's own analysis: Between about 23,224 and 750,000 TCRs appeared in each sample, and the median stood at 95,638. TCRdb reprocessed the RACE reads via MiXCR and lists one record per CDR3 protein. TCRdb's processing, not the study's, gives the V and J calls here. Among nearly 110,000 distinct CDR3 sequences listed, about 12% were seen once. Trimming removed 1 base at V and 2 bases at J, with 11 bases between. Looked up from germline, CDR1 is LGHNA and CDR2 is YSLEER. The CDR3 has 15 amino acids. Time point denoted: pre-sensitization, week 0. Treatment meaning: therapeutic diphenylcyclopropenone sensitization with weekly scalp DPC.

The clonotype was recovered from a woman aged 50 to 65 with alopecia areata. Some clones in this sample may be carry-over from other donors' samples. The starting material was whole blood, obtained in connection with sensitization to the hapten diphenylcyclopropenone (DPC). The chain links TRBV4-3 to TRBJ1-2; D uncertain. The CDR3 loop reads CASSQAVARNYGYTF. The CDR3 DNA sequence: TGCGCCAGCAGCCAAGCGGTCGCCAGGAACTATGGCTACACCTTC.